A selection of T cell receptor beta chains follows, all from one sample in a study of blood T cell repertoires in COVID-19. Only in-frame clones appear in the TCRdb table, and some are missing; sequencing was by immunoSEQ multiplex PCR. This sample has 65,000 to 90,000 clones, with roughly nine tenths found just once. Material: peripheral blood. The receptors shown here come from a man aged 80 or over with acute or convalescent COVID-19. Both conserved end residues are part of each CDR3. D genes are given only for firm matches. Expanded clones get a size class; other rows say once, few or many, or leave the size out.

TRBV5-1	TRBJ1-1	TRBD1	-	15	CASSSSGTANTEAFF	TGCGCCAGCAGCTCTTCCGGGACAGCGAACACTGAAGCTTTCTTT
TRBV5-8	TRBJ1-1	TRBD1	few	14	CASTVGTGGTEAFF	TGTGCCAGCACCGTTGGGACAGGGGGGACTGAAGCTTTCTTT
TRBV5-1	TRBJ2-7	-	-	14	CASSLGPTRKEQYF	TGCGCCAGCAGCTTGGGACCGACTAGGAAAGAGCAGTACTTC
TRBV5-1	TRBJ1-2	-	-	14	CASSLATTGIGYTF	TGCGCCAGCAGCTTGGCCACTACAGGGATTGGCTACACCTTC
TRBV29-1	TRBJ1-1	TRBD1	-	13	CSVEQGEATEAFF	TGCAGCGTAGAACAGGGGGAGGCTACTGAAGCTTTCTTT
TRBV9	TRBJ2-7	-	-	15	CASSVASRGYYEQYF	TGTGCCAGCAGCGTAGCCAGTAGGGGATACTACGAGCAGTACTTC
TRBV5-6	TRBJ2-7	-	-	15	CASSYSGSTSYEQYF	TGTGCCAGCAGCTATAGCGGATCGACCTCCTACGAGCAGTACTTC
TRBV19	TRBJ1-2	TRBD1	-	17	CASAPQGEGQANYGYTF	TGTGCCAGCGCTCCACAGGGGGAGGGACAAGCTAACTATGGCTACACCTTC
TRBV9	TRBJ2-2	TRBD1	-	15	CASGPGQGATGELFF	TGTGCCAGCGGTCCGGGACAGGGGGCAACCGGGGAGCTGTTTTTT
TRBV4-2	TRBJ2-1	TRBD2	once	16	CASSQAGGSSYNEQFF	TGTGCCAGCAGCCAAGCCGGGGGGAGCTCCTACAATGAGCAGTTCTTC
TRBV5-4	TRBJ2-5	TRBD1	-	14	CASSFGTEQETQYF	TGTGCCAGCAGCTTCGGGACAGAACAAGAGACCCAGTACTTC
TRBV20-1	TRBJ2-7	TRBD2	-	11	CSARGGDEQYF	TGCAGTGCTAGGGGGGGGGACGAGCAGTACTTC
TRBV5-6	TRBJ2-3	TRBD2	-	18	CASSWGGLAGGSTDTQYF	TGTGCCAGCAGCTGGGGGGGACTAGCGGGAGGGAGCACAGATACGCAGTATTTT
TRBV6-6	TRBJ1-2	-	-	14	CASSYSTAVYGYTF	TGTGCCAGCAGTTACTCGACGGCGGTCTATGGCTACACCTTC
TRBV5-1	TRBJ2-7	-	-	15	CASSITRDFSYEQYF	TGCGCCAGCAGCATCACCCGGGACTTCTCCTACGAGCAGTACTTC
TRBV30	TRBJ2-3	-	-	15	CAWTSGGGSTDTQYF	TGTGCCTGGACCTCTGGGGGCGGGAGCACAGATACGCAGTATTTT
TRBV5-6	TRBJ2-3	-	-	14	CASSGGTATDTQYF	TGTGCCAGCAGCGGGGGGACAGCCACAGATACGCAGTATTTT
TRBV5-4	TRBJ1-2	-	once	12	CASSLGGYGYTF	TGTGCCAGCAGCTTGGGAGGATATGGCTACACCTTC
TRBV28	TRBJ2-7	TRBD1	-	14	CASSTSDRDDEQYF	TGTGCCAGCAGTACCTCGGACAGGGATGACGAGCAGTACTTC
TRBV5-6	TRBJ2-7	TRBD1	-	15	CASSGRTGNPYEQYF	TGTGCCAGCAGCGGACGGACAGGAAACCCCTACGAGCAGTACTTC
TRBV6-1	TRBJ1-2	TRBD1	-	18	CASSGTPGQGGLDYGYTF	TGTGCCAGCAGTGGGACCCCGGGACAGGGTGGATTGGACTATGGCTACACCTTC
TRBV2	TRBJ1-1	-	-	14	CASNWGGNRGEAFF	TGTGCCAGCAACTGGGGAGGTAATCGGGGTGAAGCTTTCTTT
TRBV5-6	TRBJ1-1	TRBD1	-	16	CASSSGTGYANTEAFF	TGTGCCAGCAGTTCCGGGACAGGGTACGCGAACACTGAAGCTTTCTTT
TRBV6-5	TRBJ2-7	TRBD2	-	15	CASSPRTSPNYEQYF	TGTGCCAGCAGCCCAAGGACTAGCCCAAACTACGAGCAGTACTTC
TRBV6-1	TRBJ1-2	TRBD1	-	16	CASSEYDRGINYGYTF	TGTGCCAGCAGTGAATATGACAGGGGGATTAACTATGGCTACACCTTC
TRBV15	TRBJ2-7	-	-	14	CATSRDRGDYEQYF	TGTGCCACCAGCAGAGATCGCGGAGACTACGAGCAGTACTTC
TRBV10-2	TRBJ1-1	TRBD1	-	13	CASRDRANTEAFF	TGCGCCAGCAGGGACAGGGCGAACACTGAAGCTTTCTTT
TRBV5-1	TRBJ1-2	TRBD1	-	16	CASSSGGTGKISGYTF	TGCGCCAGCAGCTCAGGCGGGACAGGGAAGATTAGTGGCTACACCTTC
TRBV24-1	TRBJ1-2	-	-	14	CATSDFSQGDGYTF	TGTGCCACCAGTGATTTTTCCCAAGGGGATGGCTACACCTTC
TRBV2	TRBJ2-3	TRBD2	-	15	CATNKAGPSADTQYF	TGTGCCACCAACAAAGCGGGGCCGTCGGCAGATACGCAGTATTTT
TRBV4-1	TRBJ2-3	TRBD2	few	17	CASSQLLLAGLGDTQYF	TGCGCCAGCAGCCAACTCCTACTAGCGGGTTTAGGGGATACGCAGTATTTT
TRBV2	TRBJ1-6	TRBD1	-	13	CASRDSYNSPLHF	TGTGCCAGCCGGGACAGCTATAATTCACCCCTCCACTTT
TRBV24-1	TRBJ2-3	-	-	16	CATSDQGGMGTDTQYF	TGTGCCACCAGTGATCAGGGGGGCATGGGCACAGATACGCAGTATTTT
TRBV18	TRBJ1-5	TRBD1	-	16	CASSPPDRGLGGPQHF	TGTGCCAGCTCACCCCCAGACAGGGGGCTGGGAGGGCCCCAGCATTTT
TRBV5-6	TRBJ1-2	-	-	14	CASSFGSAGHGYTF	TGTGCCAGCAGCTTCGGTTCGGCAGGCCATGGCTACACCTTC
TRBV15	TRBJ1-1	-	-	14	CATSRGERNTEAFF	TGTGCCACCAGCAGAGGAGAGAGAAACACTGAAGCTTTCTTT
TRBV7-9	TRBJ1-1	-	medium-sized	12	CASSLGGIAAFF	TGTGCCAGCAGCTTAGGCGGGATTGCAGCTTTCTTT
TRBV20-1	TRBJ2-5	TRBD1	once	13	CSASRQGGKTQYF	TGCAGTGCTAGTCGACAGGGGGGAAAGACCCAGTACTTC
TRBV7-9	TRBJ2-1	TRBD2	-	18	CASSLGLAGVSSYNEQFF	TGTGCCAGCAGCCTCGGACTAGCGGGGGTAAGCTCCTACAATGAGCAGTTCTTC
TRBV2	TRBJ1-5	-	-	12	CASSAEGGPQHF	TGTGCCAGCAGTGCCGAGGGAGGGCCCCAGCATTTT
TRBV27	TRBJ2-7	TRBD2	once	15	CASRLLTSGGNEQYF	TGTGCCAGCCGCCTGCTGACTAGCGGAGGGAACGAGCAGTACTTC
TRBV6-6	TRBJ1-5	TRBD1	-	15	CASSGGQPPSQPQHF	TGTGCCAGCAGTGGGGGACAGCCTCCCAGTCAGCCCCAGCATTTT
TRBV30	TRBJ2-5	-	-	12	CAWSQGWKTQYF	TGTGCCTGGAGTCAGGGGTGGAAGACCCAGTACTTC
TRBV18	TRBJ2-2	-	-	13	CASAITNTGELFF	TGTGCCAGCGCGATCACTAACACCGGGGAGCTGTTTTTT
TRBV19	TRBJ2-1	TRBD2	-	15	CASSMGLAGVNEQFF	TGTGCCAGTAGTATGGGCCTAGCGGGAGTAAATGAGCAGTTCTTC
TRBV18	TRBJ2-2	-	-	15	CASSPPGQNTGELFF	TGTGCCAGCTCACCCCCGGGACAGAACACCGGGGAGCTGTTTTTT
TRBV13	TRBJ1-4	TRBD1	-	14	CASSLTGSNEKLFF	TGTGCCAGCAGCCTGACAGGGAGTAATGAAAAACTGTTTTTT
TRBV3-1/TRBV3-2	TRBJ1-2	-	-	11	CASSQPGGYTF	TGTGCCAGCAGCCAACCTGGCGGCTACACCTTC
TRBV25-1	TRBJ1-5	-	-	14	CASSESGLYQPQHF	TGTGCCAGCAGTGAATCAGGATTATATCAGCCCCAGCATTTT
TRBV6-5	TRBJ2-1	-	few	13	CASSLDSYNEQFF	TGTGCCAGCAGCCTCGACAGTTACAATGAGCAGTTCTTC
TRBV7-9	TRBJ2-2	-	-	15	CASSPPTGNTGELFF	TGTGCCAGCAGCCCCCCCACAGGGAACACCGGGGAGCTGTTTTTT
TRBV20-1	TRBJ2-5	-	-	11	CSATTGETQYF	TGCAGTGCTACGACGGGAGAGACCCAGTACTTC
TRBV5-1	TRBJ1-3	-	-	16	CASSLMTESPGNTIYF	TGCGCCAGCAGCTTGATGACAGAATCCCCTGGAAACACCATATATTTT
TRBV5-4	TRBJ1-1	-	-	16	CASSRDMDVPNTEAFF	TGTGCCAGCAGCAGGGACATGGACGTGCCGAACACTGAAGCTTTCTTT
TRBV5-1	TRBJ2-5	-	-	15	CASSRSNGGQETQYF	TGCGCCAGCAGCCGGAGTAACGGAGGCCAAGAGACCCAGTACTTC
TRBV5-4	TRBJ2-3	-	-	15	CASSPDSGSTDTQYF	TGTGCCAGCAGCCCCGACTCCGGCAGCACAGATACGCAGTATTTT
TRBV5-3	TRBJ1-1	TRBD1	once	11	CARSFRQGPFF	TGTGCCAGAAGCTTCCGACAGGGACCTTTCTTT
TRBV7-9	TRBJ1-1	-	-	13	CASSLGTFGEAFF	TGTGCCAGCAGCTTAGGGACTTTCGGTGAAGCTTTCTTT
TRBV5-4	TRBJ1-2	-	-	14	CASSLDRAAYGYTF	TGTGCCAGCAGCTTGGACAGGGCCGCCTATGGCTACACCTTC